This TCR beta chain was retrieved from a study of blood T cell repertoires in COVID-19. About the research overall: COVID-19 samples from acute and convalescent phases originated in the United States, Italy and Spain. The analysed material was cDNA or gDNA that came from T cells, B-cell-depleted T cells, or PBMCs.

CDR3 size: 15 residues. Trimming took off 6 bases at V and 4 bases at J, with 16 bases between the two ends. The germline gives CDR1 MDHEN, CDR2 SYDVKM. As handled by the study authors: Amplifying reference gene primers gave estimates of nucleated cell counts. Only in-frame clones appear in the TCRdb table, and some are missing; sequencing was by immunoSEQ multiplex PCR. V and J calls and clone size are those listed in that table; D and trimming were worked out from the DNA. In the table there are about 200,000 clones, about 83% of which are singletons. The sequenced sample was peripheral blood. The chain uses TRBV28 and TRBJ1-5; the D gene is possibly TRBD1 (6 bases). The receptor was derived from a woman aged 50 to 60 with acute or convalescent COVID-19. CDR3 DNA sequence: TGTGCCAGCAGCTTAAGGGGGTCCAAGAATCAGCCCCAGCATTTT. It yields the protein CASSLRGSKNQPQHF.